This passage covers 17 T cell receptor beta chains from one sample sequenced in a study of lymphopenia after photon versus proton radiotherapy. Method: immunoSEQ multiplex PCR; TCRdb's copy keeps in-frame clones and lacks some. The top ten clones hold about 2.9% of a sample with about 37,000 clones, about 84% of them seen once. The sequences come from peripheral blood, collected from a patient treated with photon-based radiotherapy. The source of these receptors is a man aged 45-60 years with gastric cancer.

This chain joins TRBV4-3 and TRBJ2-1; no clear D gene. This CDR3 spans 16 amino acids. Germline-derived CDR1 and CDR2 are LGHNA and YSLEER. V was trimmed by 0 bases and J by 2 bases, leaving 11 bases between them. CDR3: CASSQDLTEPYNEQFF. CDR3 DNA: TGCGCCAGCAGCCAAGATTTAACAGAACCCTACAATGAGCAGTTCTTC.

This clone has just a few counts. The CDR3, as DNA: TGCAGCTTTTGGGACACCCTAACGGGGGCGAGCACTGAAGCTTTCTTT. This sequence encodes CSFWDTLTGASTEAFF. The chain employs TRBV29-1 and TRBJ1-1; TRBD1 might be the D (6 bases). Germline V CDR1 and CDR2: SQVTM, ANQGSEA. The V and J ends lost 8 bases and 4 bases respectively, with 26 bases between them. CDR3 length equals 16 residues.

The chain employs TRBV14 and TRBJ1-1; D gene uncertain. V was shortened by 3 bases and J by 2 bases, with 7 bases between the two germline ends. This CDR3 contains 13 residues. Per germline, CDR1 SGHDN and CDR2 FVKESK. The CDR3: CASSQGFNTEAFF. CDR3 DNA sequence: TGTGCCAGCAGCCAGGGCTTTAACACTGAAGCTTTCTTT.

The chain recombines TRBV9 with TRBJ2-1; the D gene is possibly TRBD1 (5 bases). The germline V gene encodes CDR1 SGDLS and CDR2 YYNGEE. The germline V and J ends were trimmed by 1 base and 9 bases, with 11 bases remaining between them. The CDR3 consists of 13 residues. CDR3 in amino acids: CASSVPGSAEQFF. The CDR3 coding sequence is TGTGCCAGCAGCGTACCAGGGTCTGCTGAGCAGTTCTTC.

The V and J genes are TRBV7-3 and TRBJ2-5; 7 bases line up with TRBD1. This CDR3 contains 15 residues. After removal of 3 bases from V and 1 base from J, the junction contained 5 bases not matched to a gene. In germline, CDR1 is SGHTA, CDR2 FQGTGA. For the CDR3, the DNA is TGTGCCAGCAGCTTGAGTGGGACAGCCCAAGAGACCCAGTACTTC. It is translated as CASSLSGTAQETQYF.

The rearrangement links TRBV9 to TRBJ2-5; D is possibly TRBD2 (6 bases). V lost 3 bases and J lost 5, with 14 bases in between. The CDR3 contains 14 residues. Germline lookup yields CDR1 SGDLS and CDR2 YYNGEE. The CDR3 loop reads CASSAYGTYETQYF. The CDR3 coding sequence is TGTGCCAGCAGCGCCTACGGGACTTATGAGACCCAGTACTTC. The full variable domain, in which reference TRBV9 and TRBJ2-5 provide the parts outside the CDR3, is DSGVTQTPKHLITATGQRVTLRCSPRSGDLSVYWYQQSLDQGLQFLIQYYNGEERAKGNILERFSAQQFPDLHSELNLSSLELGDSALYFCASSAYGTYETQYFGPGTRLLVL.

The rearrangement joins TRBV27 to TRBJ2-2; 12 bases match TRBD2. Trimming at V came to 5 bases and at J to 2 bases, leaving 3 bases not matched to a gene. Germline V lookup: CDR1 MNHEY, CDR2 SMNVEV (reference sequence). The CDR3 consists of 16 residues. DNA for the CDR3: TGTGCCAGCAGTCACGGACTAGCGGGAAACACCGGGGAGCTGTTTTTT. Its protein is CASSHGLAGNTGELFF.

The chain recombines TRBV28 with TRBJ1-2, with D possibly TRBD1 on 5 matching bases. The CDR3 is 12 amino acids. Germline V gene data show CDR1 as MDHEN and CDR2 as SYDVKM. Trimming took off 0 bases at V and 8 bases at J, with 7 bases between the two ends. The CDR3 here is CASSLWGLGYTF. In DNA, the CDR3 is TGTGCCAGCAGTTTATGGGGGCTCGGCTACACCTTC.

The chain carries TRBV7-2 and TRBJ2-5; D is possibly TRBD2 (5 bases). This CDR3 comprises 13 residues. Deletions cut 5 bases from V and 3 bases from J, with 10 bases between. Germline values: CDR1 SGHTA, CDR2 FQGNSA. DNA for the CDR3: TGTGCCAGCAGCCCTCAGCGGAAAGAGACCCAGTACTTC. This translates into CASSPQRKETQYF. Full variable domain (rest looked up from reference TRBV7-2 and TRBJ2-5): GAGVSQSPSNKVTEKGKDVELRCDPISGHTALYWYRQSLGQGLEFLIYFQGNSAPDKSGLPSDRFSAERTGGSVSTLTIQRTQQEDSAVYLCASSPQRKETQYFGPGTRLLVL.

The genes are TRBV7-6 and TRBJ2-3; 13 nucleotides agree with TRBD2. The CDR3 spans 18 residues. V was pared by 5 bases and J by 0 bases, with 8 bases of the junction left unmatched. From germline, CDR1 is SGHVS and CDR2 FNYEAQ. CDR3 sequence: CASSLRTSGSLSTDTQYF. DNA for the CDR3: TGTGCCAGCAGCCTTCGGACTAGCGGGAGCCTCAGCACAGATACGCAGTATTTT.

The chain recombines TRBV30 with TRBJ2-2; possibly TRBD2 for D (5 bases). V was trimmed by 3 bases and J by 6 bases, leaving 8 bases between them. CDR1 and CDR2 from the germline V gene are GTSNPN and SVGIG (reference sequence). CDR3 length: 12 amino acids. CDR3 bases: TGTGCCTGGAGCGGTAGCGCCGGGGAGCTGTTTTTT. It specifies CAWSGSAGELFF.

V and J are TRBV7-2 and TRBJ2-7, with 7 bases lining up with TRBD2. V shed 7 bases and J 2 bases; nucleotides not matched to a gene: 5. CDR1 SGHTA and CDR2 FQGNSA come from the germline V gene. There are 13 residues in the CDR3. As DNA, the CDR3 is TGTGCCAGCAAGGGGAGGGTGACCTACGAGCAGTACTTC. This sequence encodes CASKGRVTYEQYF.

The V and J genes are TRBV19 and TRBJ1-2, with a possible D match to TRBD1 (5 bases). The CDR3 length is 14 residues. The ends were cut back, 3 bases at V and 4 bases at J, with 12 bases in the middle. The germline CDR1 and CDR2 sequences are LNHDA and SQIVND (reference sequence). CDR3 amino acids: CASSIGQGFYGYTF. The CDR3 coding sequence is TGTGCCAGTAGTATTGGGCAGGGCTTCTATGGCTACACCTTC.

By its share, this clone is medium-sized. Distinct nucleotide sequences in the sample also encode this CDR3. The chain links TRBV27 to TRBJ2-7, with TRBD1 matching over 9 bases. The trim removed 6 bases at V and 6 bases at J, leaving 3 bases unmatched. The CDR3 has 12 residues. CDR1 is MNHEY and CDR2 is SMNVEV in the germline V gene (reference sequence). The CDR3 sequence: CASRGDRVEQYF. In DNA form, the CDR3 reads TGTGCCAGCAGGGGGGACAGGGTCGAGCAGTACTTC.

V and J are TRBV27 and TRBJ2-3; TRBD2 matches at 9 bases. CDR1 and CDR2 (germline): MNHEY, SMNVEV (reference sequence). The length of the CDR3 is 15 residues. V shed 7 bases, J shed 1 base, and the junction held 6 bases outside the gene matches. DNA for the CDR3: TGTGCCAGCACTGAATTAGCGGGAGGCACAGATACGCAGTATTTT. This codes for CASTELAGGTDTQYF.

In this sample, this clone turned up a few times. J is TRBJ2-7 and V is TRBV7-2; perhaps TRBD1 as D (6 bases). The V gene's germline CDR1 is SGHTA and CDR2 FQGNSA. The CDR3 loop spans 16 amino acids. V lost 5 bases, J lost 1 base, and 18 bases lay in between. The CDR3 sequence is CASSTYGQPLSYEQYF. CDR3 nucleotides: TGTGCCAGCAGCACCTACGGACAGCCCTTATCCTACGAGCAGTACTTC.

This chain joins TRBV15 and TRBJ1-1; 7 bases fit TRBD1. J gave up 0 bases and V 0 bases, and 1 base lay outside the gene matches. CDR1 is LNHNV, CDR2 YYDKDF, per germline (reference sequence). The CDR3 runs to 15 residues. The CDR3 loop is CATSRDGTVNTEAFF. In DNA, the CDR3 is TGTGCCACCAGCAGAGACGGGACAGTGAACACTGAAGCTTTCTTT.